This TCR beta chain comes out of a study of CD8 T cells in ankylosing spondylitis. Study-wide points: Typical of ankylosing spondylitis blood, it appeared, was a TCR beta motif of under 10 highly homologous variants.

This CDR3 is 15 amino acids long. Trimming took 6 bases from V and 2 from J; bases not matched to a gene: 9. The germline gives CDR1 WSHSY, CDR2 SAAADI. As concerns this clonotype: The antigen remains unidentified.

TCRdb called the 5' RACE reads again in MiXCR, with one record for every CDR3 protein. The table includes just under 550,000 distinct CDR3 sequences, 9.5% to 15% detected once. Sequencing was carried out using blood, either unsorted or a sorted T cell fraction (not recorded which). V usage is TRBV10-2 and J usage is TRBJ1-2; 7 bases match TRBD1. The sequence came from a male donor with ankylosing spondylitis. The CDR3 DNA is TGCGCCAGCAGAGGGGGGGACAGTAGAAACTATGGCTACACCTTC. It is translated as CASRGGDSRNYGYTF.